The 7 T cell receptor beta chains in this list originate from one sample, sequenced in a study of T cell repertoires in cytomegalovirus infection. Antigens for these TCRs are unknown. TCRdb re-analysed the reads in MiXCR, keeping a single row per CDR3 protein. The sample includes roughly 60,000 distinct CDR3 sequences, about 30% seen only once; the top ten take 65% to 80%. The sequencing input was PBMCs, sequenced either directly or after in vitro stimulation (not recorded which). The receptors originated from a human donor in good health (CMV status not recorded). Some clones in this sample may be carry-over from other donors' samples.

This clonotype was counted ten times or more. V is TRBV7-2 and J is TRBJ1-3; 7 bases agree with TRBD1. The CDR3 covers 14 residues. From germline, CDR1 is SGHTA and CDR2 FQGNSA. V was pared by 6 bases and J by 2 bases, with 4 bases of the junction left unmatched. CDR3: CASSPQGAGNTIYF. CDR3 in DNA: TGTGCCAGCAGTCCTCAGGGGGCTGGAAACACCATATATTTT.

V gene TRBV7-2 combines with J gene TRBJ1-1, with D unclear. The CDR3 consists of 14 residues. V was clipped by 5 bases and J by 8 bases, with 18 bases between them. Germline V gene data show CDR1 as SGHTA and CDR2 as FQGNSA. The CDR3, as DNA: TGTGCCAGCAGCCCCTGGGCGGGGAGCACGGAAGCTTTCTTT. Its translation: CASSPWAGSTEAFF.

This rearrangement joins TRBV7-8 to TRBJ1-6; D unresolved. Germline CDR1 and CDR2: SGHVS and FQNEAQ. Trimming removed 0 bases from V and 9 bases from J, with 6 bases in between. This CDR3 is built from 13 residues. As DNA, the CDR3 is TGTGCCAGCAGCTTAGCGTCGCCTTCACCCCTCCACTTT. Amino acid sequence: CASSLASPSPLHF.

This clonotype was detected many times. The chain couples TRBV7-2 to TRBJ2-7; 9 nucleotides line up with TRBD1. Unmatched junction bases numbered 4, after V lost 5 bases and J lost 2 bases. The CDR3 contains 14 residues. Germline V lookup: CDR1 SGHTA, CDR2 FQGNSA. The CDR3 DNA follows: TGTGCCAGCAGCCCCGGGACAGGGACCTACGAGCAGTACTTC. Protein: CASSPGTGTYEQYF.

This clonotype was detected a few times. V usage is TRBV6-5 and J usage is TRBJ1-4, with TRBD1 as a possible D gene (6 bases). Germline CDR1 is MNHEY and CDR2 is SVGAGI. This CDR3 contains 16 residues. V lost 8 bases to trimming and J lost 8 bases, with 24 bases between them. CDR3 in amino acids: CASYTLRGGRREKLFF. The CDR3 DNA reads as TGTGCCAGCTACACCCTCCGGGGGGGGCGAAGAGAAAAACTGTTTTTT.

The CDR3 region is CASSPGGLGLPYEQYF. The CDR3 nucleotides are TGTGCCAGCAGCCCGGGAGGTTTAGGGCTCCCCTACGAGCAGTACTTC. This sequence joins TRBV11-2 and TRBJ2-7, with 7 bases matching TRBD2. This CDR3 contains 16 residues. V lost 5 bases and J lost 2; bases outside the gene matches: 12. Germline V gene sequence: CDR1 SGHAT, CDR2 FQNNGV.

The rearrangement links TRBV7-4 to TRBJ2-7, with D possibly being TRBD2 (6 bases). The CDR3 is 17 amino acids. Germline-derived CDR1 and CDR2 are SGHVT and SQSDAQ. V lost 0 bases and J 9 bases, leaving 24 bases between the germline ends. CDR3 protein: CASSLAYRVGGPTAQYF. Written as DNA, the CDR3 is TGTGCCAGCAGCTTAGCTTACCGGGTGGGGGGACCTACGGCGCAGTACTTC.